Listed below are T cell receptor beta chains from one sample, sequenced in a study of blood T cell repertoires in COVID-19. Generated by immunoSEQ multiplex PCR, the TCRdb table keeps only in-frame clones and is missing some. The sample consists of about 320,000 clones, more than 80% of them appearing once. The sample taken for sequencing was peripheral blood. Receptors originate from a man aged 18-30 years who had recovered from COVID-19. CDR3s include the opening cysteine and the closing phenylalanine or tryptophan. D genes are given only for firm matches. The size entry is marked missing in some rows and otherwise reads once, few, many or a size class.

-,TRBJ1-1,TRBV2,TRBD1,TGTGCCAGCACTGGACAGGGGGGAACTGAAGCTTTCTTT,CASTGQGGTEAFF
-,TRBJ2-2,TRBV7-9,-,TGTGCCAGCAGCTTGCCAGGGCGGAACACCGGGGAGCTGTTTTTT,CASSLPGRNTGELFF
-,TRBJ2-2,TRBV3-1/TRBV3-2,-,TGTGCCAGTCATCCCTATGAGGGAACCGAGCTGTTTTTT,CASHPYEGTELFF
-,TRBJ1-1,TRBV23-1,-,TGCGCCAGCAGTCAATCCTCCAGGGGCCTCAAGGCTTTCTTT,CASSQSSRGLKAFF
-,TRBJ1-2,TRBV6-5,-,TGTGCCAGCAGTAACGGACTGCCAAATGGCTACACCTTC,CASSNGLPNGYTF
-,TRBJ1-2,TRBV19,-,TGTGCCAGTAGTATCCAGGGGAGGGATGGCTACACCTTC,CASSIQGRDGYTF
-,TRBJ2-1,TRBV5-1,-,TGCGCCAGCAGCTTGGTTAGCAACAATGAGCAGTTCTTC,CASSLVSNNEQFF
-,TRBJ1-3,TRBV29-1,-,TGCAGCGCCGCTTGGGGTGGCAGGGCTTACGGAAACACCATATATTTT,CSAAWGGRAYGNTIYF
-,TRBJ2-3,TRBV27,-,TGTGCCAGCAGTTTAATCCAGGTTCCAGATACGCAGTATTTT,CASSLIQVPDTQYF
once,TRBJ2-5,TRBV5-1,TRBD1,TGCGCCAGCAGAACCGGGACAGAAGAGACCCAGTACTTC,CASRTGTEETQYF
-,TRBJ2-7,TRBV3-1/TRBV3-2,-,TGTGCCAGCAGCCAAGCTTCGGAGGCAGCAAAGAGATACGAGCAGTACTTC,CASSQASEAAKRYEQYF
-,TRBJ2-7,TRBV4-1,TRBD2,TGCGCCAGCAGCCCGGGACTAGCGAACTCCTACGAGCAGTACTTC,CASSPGLANSYEQYF